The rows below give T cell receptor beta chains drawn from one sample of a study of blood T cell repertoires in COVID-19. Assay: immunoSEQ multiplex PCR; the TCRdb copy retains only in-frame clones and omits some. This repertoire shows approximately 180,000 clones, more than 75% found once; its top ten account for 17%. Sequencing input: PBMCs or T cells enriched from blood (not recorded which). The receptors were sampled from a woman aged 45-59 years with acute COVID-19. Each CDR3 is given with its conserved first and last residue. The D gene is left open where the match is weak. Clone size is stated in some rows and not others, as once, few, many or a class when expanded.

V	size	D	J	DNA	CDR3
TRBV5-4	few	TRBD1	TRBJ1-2	TGTGCCAGCAGCTTCTCGACAGGGGTCAATGGCTACACCTTC	CASSFSTGVNGYTF
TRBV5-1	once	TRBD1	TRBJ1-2	TGCGCCAGCAGCTCGGGACAGGGTGATGGCTACACCTTC	CASSSGQGDGYTF
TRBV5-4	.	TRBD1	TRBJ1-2	TGTGCCAGCAGCTTGGGACCGGGACAGAGGGTTGACTATGGCTACACCTTC	CASSLGPGQRVDYGYTF
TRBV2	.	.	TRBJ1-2	TGTGCCAGCAGAGAATCGACAGTCCTCTATGGCTACACCTTC	CASRESTVLYGYTF
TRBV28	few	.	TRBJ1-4	TGTGCCAGCAGTCCCTGGTCTACAGGAGAGACAACTAATGAAAAACTGTTTTTT	CASSPWSTGETTNEKLFF
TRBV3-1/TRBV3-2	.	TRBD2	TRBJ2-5	TGTGCCAGCAGCTACGCTAGCGGCCGGGGGGAGACCCAGTACTTC	CASSYASGRGETQYF
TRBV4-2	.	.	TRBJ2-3	TGTGCCAGCAGCCCTTATGACAGCTATGGCACAGATACGCAGTATTTT	CASSPYDSYGTDTQYF
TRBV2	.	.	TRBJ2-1	TGTGCCAGCAGACGGGTCTCCTACAATGAGCAGTTCTTC	CASRRVSYNEQFF
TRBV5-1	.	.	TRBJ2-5	TGCGCCAGCAGACAACAAACCTCCCAAGAGACCCAGTACTTC	CASRQQTSQETQYF
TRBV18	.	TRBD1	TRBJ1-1	TGTGCCAGCTCCCGGGACAGGGAGAACACTGAAGCTTTCTTT	CASSRDRENTEAFF
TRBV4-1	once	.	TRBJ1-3	TGCGCCAGCAGCCTAATGGCAGGGGAGGGCTCTGGAAACACCATATATTTT	CASSLMAGEGSGNTIYF
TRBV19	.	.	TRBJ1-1	TGTGCCACCCGGGAGCTTCTGTTCCAAGGCACTGAAGCTTTCTTT	CATRELLFQGTEAFF
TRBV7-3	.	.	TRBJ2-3	TGTGCCAGCAGCTTAGGGGGGACCACAGATACGCAGTATTTT	CASSLGGTTDTQYF
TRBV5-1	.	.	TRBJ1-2	TGCGCCAGCAGCTTGGAACAAGACTATGGCTACACCTTC	CASSLEQDYGYTF
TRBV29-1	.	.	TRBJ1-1	TGCAGCTACAGAACGAACACTGAAGCTTTCTTT	CSYRTNTEAFF
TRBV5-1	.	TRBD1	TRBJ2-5	TGCGCCAGCAGCTTGACACAGGGCACAGGGGGCTTAGGGGAGACCCAGTACTTC	CASSLTQGTGGLGETQYF
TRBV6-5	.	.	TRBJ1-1	TGTGCCAGCAGTTACTCGAGGAGGACTGAAGCTTTCTTT	CASSYSRRTEAFF
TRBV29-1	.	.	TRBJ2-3	TGCAGCGTTAAAGAAGGGAGTACAGATACGCAGTATTTT	CSVKEGSTDTQYF
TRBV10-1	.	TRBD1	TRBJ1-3	TGCGCCAGCAGTGTCAGGGGGTCCTCTGGAAACACCATATATTTT	CASSVRGSSGNTIYF
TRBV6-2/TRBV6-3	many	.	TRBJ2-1	TGTGCCAGCAGTTACGGGGCTACGGAGCAGTTCTTC	CASSYGATEQFF
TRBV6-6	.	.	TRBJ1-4	TGTGCCAGCAGTTCGACCTCGACAGGTGCTAATGAAAAACTGTTTTTT	CASSSTSTGANEKLFF
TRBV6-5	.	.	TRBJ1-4	TGTGCCAGCAGTTACGCCTCAGGTGAAGAAAAACTGTTTTTT	CASSYASGEEKLFF
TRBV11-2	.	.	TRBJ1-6	TGTGCCAGCAGCTTAGAGGCTCGCACCCACCGGGTACCCCTCCACTTT	CASSLEARTHRVPLHF
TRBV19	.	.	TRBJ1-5	TGTGCCAGTAGTTTACACATGGCGCCCCAGCATTTT	CASSLHMAPQHF
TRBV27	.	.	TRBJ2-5	TGTGCCAGCAGTTTCGGGCAGGGGTTGGAGACCCAGTACTTC	CASSFGQGLETQYF
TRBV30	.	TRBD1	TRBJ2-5	TGTGCCTGGAGTGTTTCCCTGACAGGGGGCATAGGAGAGACCCAGTACTTC	CAWSVSLTGGIGETQYF
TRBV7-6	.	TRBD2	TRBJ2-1	TGTGCCAGCAGCTGGACTAGCGGGGGGATTGGGAATGAGCAGTTCTTC	CASSWTSGGIGNEQFF
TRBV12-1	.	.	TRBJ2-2	TGTGCCAGCAGCGTAAGCGGGGGGGACACCGGGGAGCTGTTTTTT	CASSVSGGDTGELFF
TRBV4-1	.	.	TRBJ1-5	TGCGCCAGCAGCCAAGTGGAGGGTAGGCCCCAGCATTTT	CASSQVEGRPQHF
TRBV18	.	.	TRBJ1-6	TGTGCCAGCTCATACAACAGGGCCGGAACACCCCTCCACTTT	CASSYNRAGTPLHF
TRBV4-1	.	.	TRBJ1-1	TGCGCCAGCAGCCAAGATCAGCGAGTAAACACTGAAGCTTTCTTT	CASSQDQRVNTEAFF
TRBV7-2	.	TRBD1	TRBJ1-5	TGTGCCAGCAGGTTGGGGACAGGGACTTGGCTGAATCAGCCCCAGCATTTT	CASRLGTGTWLNQPQHF
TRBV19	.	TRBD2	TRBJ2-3	TGTGCCAGTAGGGGGGGGACCGCTAGCACAGATACGCAGTATTTT	CASRGGTASTDTQYF
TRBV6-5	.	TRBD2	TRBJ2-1	TGTGCCAGCAGTTACAGGCGGGGGGGCCACTATGAGCAGTTCTTC	CASSYRRGGHYEQFF
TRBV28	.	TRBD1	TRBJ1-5	TGTGCCAGCAGAGACACACAGGGGGCTTACAATCAGCCCCAGCATTTT	CASRDTQGAYNQPQHF
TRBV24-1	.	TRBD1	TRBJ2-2	TGTGCCACCCGCTCCCCAGGGGGCAGGGGGGAGCTGTTTTTT	CATRSPGGRGELFF
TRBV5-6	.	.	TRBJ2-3	TGTGCCAGCAGCTTGCTCTCCACAGATACGCAGTATTTT	CASSLLSTDTQYF
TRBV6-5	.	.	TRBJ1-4	TGTGCCAGCACCTCCGGTGGGCCAACTAATGAAAAACTGTTTTTT	CASTSGGPTNEKLFF
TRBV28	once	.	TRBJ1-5	TGTGCCAGCAGATACCGACAGTATAGCAATCAGCCCCAGCATTTT	CASRYRQYSNQPQHF
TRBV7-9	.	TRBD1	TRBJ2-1	TGTGCCAGCAGCTCGGGACAGGGGGTTATGGATGAGCAGTTCTTC	CASSSGQGVMDEQFF
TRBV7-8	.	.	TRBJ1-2	TGTGCCAGCAGCATAACGGAGGTCTGGGGCTACACCTTC	CASSITEVWGYTF
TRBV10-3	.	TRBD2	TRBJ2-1	TGTGCCATCAGTCGTCTAGCGGGGGGCGATGAGCAGTTCTTC	CAISRLAGGDEQFF
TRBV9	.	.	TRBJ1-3	TGTGCCAGCAGCGCAGATTTCTCTGGAAACACCATATATTTT	CASSADFSGNTIYF
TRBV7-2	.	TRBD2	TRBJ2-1	TGTGCCAGCAGCTTATCTAGGACTAGCGGCTACAATGAGCAGTTCTTC	CASSLSRTSGYNEQFF
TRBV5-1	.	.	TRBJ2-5	TGCGCCAGCAGCTTGTCGGTGGTGGGGGCCCAAGAGACCCAGTACTTC	CASSLSVVGAQETQYF
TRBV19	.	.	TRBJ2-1	TGTGCCAGTACACGGGGGGCTAGCGACAATGAGCAGTTCTTC	CASTRGASDNEQFF
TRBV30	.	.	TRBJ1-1	TGTGCCTGGAGTGTAGCCGAGACCGGGGCTTTCTTT	CAWSVAETGAFF
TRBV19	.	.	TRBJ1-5	TGTGCCAGTAGTATCGGGGTGGGTCAGCCCCAGCATTTT	CASSIGVGQPQHF
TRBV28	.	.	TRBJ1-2	TGTGCCAGCAGCCCGGCGGGGGGCTATGGCTACACCTTC	CASSPAGGYGYTF
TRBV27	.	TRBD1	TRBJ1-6	TGTGCCAGCAGTGCCCGGACAGGGGCACCTAATTCACCCCTCCACTTT	CASSARTGAPNSPLHF
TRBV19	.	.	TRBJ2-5	TGTGCCAGTAGTCGCACAGGGTCCCAAGAGACCCAGTACTTC	CASSRTGSQETQYF
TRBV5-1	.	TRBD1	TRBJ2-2	TGCGCCAGCAGCTTGGGGGACAGGGATGCCGGGGAGCTGTTTTTT	CASSLGDRDAGELFF
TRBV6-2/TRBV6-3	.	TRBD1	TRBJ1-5	TGTGCCAGCAGTCATCCTTGGACAGGGGATCAGCCCCAGCATTTT	CASSHPWTGDQPQHF
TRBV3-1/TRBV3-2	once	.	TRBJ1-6	TGTGCCAGCAGCCAAGGTCAGGGAGGTAATTCACCCCTCCACTTT	CASSQGQGGNSPLHF
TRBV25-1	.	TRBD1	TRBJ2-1	TGTGCCAGCAGTGCGCAGGAAAGGGGGCGCTGGGTCAATGAGCAGTTCTTC	CASSAQERGRWVNEQFF